One and the same sample provided the 20 T cell receptor beta chains below, sequenced in a study of T cell clusters in autoimmune cytopenias. One tube held mixed TRB-A and TRB-B primer pools for touch-down PCR. Following a re-call of the multiplex PCR reads, TCRdb has one entry per CDR3 protein and lacks DNA. The listing contains approximately 16,000 distinct CDR3 sequences. Each sample's input was roughly 270 ng genomic DNA, 38,000 or so genome equivalents. Sequenced sample: peripheral blood. The receptors originated from a human donor with an autoimmune cytopenia or autoimmune hepatitis (not recorded which).

The rearrangement uses TRBV7-2 and TRBJ2-5. The CDR3 totals 12 residues. Germline CDR1 reads SGHTA; CDR2 reads FQGNSA. The CDR3 reads CASSLNLETQYF.

The rearrangement links TRBV20-1 to TRBJ1-5; with no DNA, the TCRdb D assignment of TRBD1 cannot be verified. CDR1 and CDR2 from the germline V gene are DFQATT and SNEGSKA (reference sequence). This CDR3 has 14 residues. The CDR3 protein is CSAVPGNGNQPQHF.

V usage is TRBV5-6 and J usage is TRBJ1-2. Germline V gene data show CDR1 as SGHDT and CDR2 as YYEEEE. The CDR3 runs to 15 residues. CDR3 in amino acids: CASSSDGTWGYGYTF.

V and J are TRBV25-1 and TRBJ2-5; TCRdb outputs TRBD1, but without DNA this stays unchecked. This CDR3 region has 15 residues. Germline CDR1 MGHDK, CDR2 SYGVNS. CDR3 sequence reads: CASSDTPGTEETQYF.

The V call is TRBV6-6, the J call TRBJ2-5; TCRdb returns TRBD1, unconfirmable since there is no DNA. This CDR3 has 16 residues. From germline, CDR1 is MNHNY and CDR2 SVGAGI (reference sequence). The CDR3 spells CASSYSFAGMGVAQYF.

This clonotype is medium-sized (0.01 to 0.1%) by frequency. The CDR3 spells CASSGWRAGAKNIQYF. This sequence joins TRBV19 and TRBJ2-4; TCRdb reports TRBD2, a call that lacks DNA to check it against. The CDR3 runs 16 residues. Germline V gene sequence: CDR1 LNHDA, CDR2 SQIVND (reference sequence).

This clonotype is deemed medium-sized by its frequency. The chain carries TRBV29-1 and TRBJ2-2; TCRdb's D gene call, TRBD1, goes unchecked for lack of DNA. The CDR3 is 13 amino acids. Germline values: CDR1 SQVTM, CDR2 ANQGSEA. CDR3 in amino acids: CSVARVGSGELFF.

V gene TRBV12-3 or TRBV12-4 combines with J gene TRBJ1-1; there is no DNA to check the TCRdb D call of TRBD1. The CDR3 runs to 14 residues. The CDR3 reads CASRGTSMNTEAFF.

The chain combines TRBV27 with TRBJ1-2; lacking DNA, the TRBD1 call made by TCRdb goes unchecked. Per the germline V gene, CDR1 is MNHEY and CDR2 is SMNVEV (reference sequence). This CDR3 region has 15 residues. The CDR3 loop is CASSLGNRGVNGYTF.

The chain carries TRBV5-4 and TRBJ2-7; TCRdb's assignment of TRBD1 cannot be checked, as there is no DNA. This CDR3 has 15 amino acids. Germline V CDR1 and CDR2: SGHNT, YYREEE (reference sequence). CDR3 amino acids: CASSSPGQGPYEQYF. Looking up the rest from reference TRBV5-4 and TRBJ2-7 gives the full variable domain: ETGVTQSPTHLIKTRGQQVTLRCSSQSGHNTVSWYQQALGQGPQFIFQYYREEENGRGNFPPRFSGLQFPNYSSELNVNALELDDSALYLCASSSPGQGPYEQYFGPGTRLTVT.

V and J are TRBV6-5 and TRBJ1-6; the D gene TCRdb calls, TRBD1, cannot be checked with no DNA. This CDR3 spans 14 amino acids. CDR1 and CDR2 from the germline V gene are MNHEY and SVGAGI. CDR3 loop: CASSQDGTNSPLHF.

This chain connects TRBV12-3 or TRBV12-4 to TRBJ1-5; TCRdb gives TRBD1 as the D gene, but with no DNA this cannot be confirmed. The CDR3 totals 15 residues. CDR3 loop: CASSTIRGPGQPQHF.

Measured by frequency, this clonotype is medium-sized. The chain is built from TRBV15 and TRBJ2-3; TCRdb's D gene call, TRBD1, goes unchecked for lack of DNA. The V gene's germline CDR1 is LNHNV and CDR2 YYDKDF (reference sequence). This CDR3 spans 14 amino acids. The CDR3 sequence: CATSDLTGTDTQYF.

This chain links TRBV6-1 with TRBJ1-6. Germline values: CDR1 MNHNS, CDR2 SASEGT. The CDR3 contains 16 residues. The CDR3 here is CASSPGNDAVGSPLHF.

The chain uses TRBV19 and TRBJ2-7; TCRdb selects TRBD1, and the lack of DNA leaves this call unchecked. Per the germline V gene, CDR1 is LNHDA and CDR2 is SQIVND (reference sequence). The CDR3 consists of 13 residues. The CDR3 sequence is CASSEDNPYEQYF.

The rearrangement joins TRBV7-2 to TRBJ1-5. Germline CDR1 reads SGHTA; CDR2 reads FQGNSA. The CDR3 consists of 15 residues. CDR3 protein: CASSLGHHSNQPQHF.

This rearrangement joins TRBV12-3 or TRBV12-4 to TRBJ1-2. This CDR3 region has 13 residues. This CDR3 reads CASSSDSVYGYTF.

According to its frequency, this clonotype is medium-sized. The rearrangement joins TRBV6-1 to TRBJ2-3; the TCRdb call, TRBD1, lacks DNA for checking. CDR1 MNHNS and CDR2 SASEGT come from the germline V gene. The length of the CDR3 is 13 residues. CDR3 amino acids: CASSQDRADTQYF.

The genes are TRBV18 and TRBJ2-7. The germline gives CDR1 KGHSH, CDR2 LQKENI. This CDR3 spans 13 amino acids. This chain's CDR3 is CASSPVPHYEQYF.

This clonotype ranks as medium-sized in terms of frequency. This chain joins TRBV6-1 and TRBJ2-5; TCRdb lists TRBD1, though no DNA is available to test this call. The CDR3 consists of 14 residues. CDR1 MNHNS and CDR2 SASEGT come from the germline V gene. The CDR3 protein is CASSEVTGRETQYF.